A single sample is the source of the 4 T cell receptor beta chains below, sequenced in a study of blood T cell repertoires in COVID-19. Sequencing used immunoSEQ multiplex PCR; TCRdb keeps in-frame clones, though not all of them. Here the sample spans roughly 500,000 clones, 75% to 90% being singletons. Material: peripheral blood. The source is a man between 18 and 29 years old with COVID-19, enrolled during active disease.

The chain carries TRBV7-8 and TRBJ2-1, with 7 nucleotides matching TRBD2. From germline, CDR1 is SGHVS and CDR2 FQNEAQ. The trim removed 4 bases at V and 15 bases at J, leaving 9 bases unmatched. The CDR3 sequence is 12 residues long. This chain's CDR3 is CASSSEAGTLFF. CDR3 nucleotide sequence: TGTGCCAGCAGCTCGGAAGCGGGGACCCTGTTCTTC.

The rearrangement uses TRBV11-2 and TRBJ1-1; D is undetermined. This CDR3 contains 14 residues. Trimming pared 5 bases from V and 5 bases from J, leaving 15 bases between. From germline, CDR1 is SGHAT and CDR2 FQNNGV. As DNA, the CDR3 is TGTGCCAGCAGCCCGAACGGACGGAGGACTGAAGCTTTCTTT. Amino acid sequence: CASSPNGRRTEAFF.

The chain joins TRBV27 to TRBJ2-5; a weak D match, TRBD2 (5 bases). The V end lost 0 bases, the J end lost 5 bases, and 10 bases lay between the germline ends. The germline CDR1 and CDR2 sequences are MNHEY and SMNVEV (reference sequence). The CDR3 runs to 14 residues. In DNA form, the CDR3 reads TGTGCCAGCAGTTTATCAGGGAGTCTCGAGACCCAGTACTTC. Its protein is CASSLSGSLETQYF.

The gene calls are TRBV9 and TRBJ2-5, with D unresolved. Per the germline V gene, CDR1 is SGDLS and CDR2 is YYNGEE. The germline V and J ends were trimmed by 0 bases and 6 bases, with 6 bases remaining between them. CDR3 size: 12 residues. CDR3 bases: TGTGCCAGCAGCGTAGATGAGAAGACCCAGTACTTC. The encoded protein is CASSVDEKTQYF.